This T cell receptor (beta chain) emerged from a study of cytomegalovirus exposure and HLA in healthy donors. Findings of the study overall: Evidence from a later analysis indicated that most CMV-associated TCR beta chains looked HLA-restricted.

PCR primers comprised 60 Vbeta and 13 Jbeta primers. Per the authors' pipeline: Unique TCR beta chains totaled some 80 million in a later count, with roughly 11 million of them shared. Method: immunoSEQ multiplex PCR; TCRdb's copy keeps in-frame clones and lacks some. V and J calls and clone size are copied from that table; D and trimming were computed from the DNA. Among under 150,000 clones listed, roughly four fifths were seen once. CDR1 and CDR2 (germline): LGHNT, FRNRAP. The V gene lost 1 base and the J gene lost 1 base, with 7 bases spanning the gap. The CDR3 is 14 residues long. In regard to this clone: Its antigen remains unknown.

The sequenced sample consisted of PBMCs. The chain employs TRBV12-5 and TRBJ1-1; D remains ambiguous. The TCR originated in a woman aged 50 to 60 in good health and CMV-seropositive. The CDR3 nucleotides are TGTGCTAGTGGTTTGGCGAGCTGGAACACTGAAGCTTTCTTT. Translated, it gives CASGLASWNTEAFF.